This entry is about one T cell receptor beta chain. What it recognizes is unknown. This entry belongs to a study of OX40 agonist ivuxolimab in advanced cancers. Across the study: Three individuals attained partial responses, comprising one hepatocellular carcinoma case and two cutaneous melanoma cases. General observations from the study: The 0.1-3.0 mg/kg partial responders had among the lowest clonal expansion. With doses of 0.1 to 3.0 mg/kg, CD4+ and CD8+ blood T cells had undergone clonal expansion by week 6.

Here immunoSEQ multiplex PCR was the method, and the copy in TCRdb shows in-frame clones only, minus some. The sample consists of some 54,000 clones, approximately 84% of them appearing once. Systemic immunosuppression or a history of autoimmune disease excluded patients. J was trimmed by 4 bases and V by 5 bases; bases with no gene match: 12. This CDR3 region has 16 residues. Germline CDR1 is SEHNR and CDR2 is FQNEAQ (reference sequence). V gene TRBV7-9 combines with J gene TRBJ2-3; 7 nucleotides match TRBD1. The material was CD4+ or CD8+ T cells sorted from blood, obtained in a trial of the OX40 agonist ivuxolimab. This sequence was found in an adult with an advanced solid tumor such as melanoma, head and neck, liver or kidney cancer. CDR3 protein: CASSPPTGTGPDTQYF. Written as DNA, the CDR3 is TGTGCCAGCAGCCCCCCGACAGGGACGGGCCCAGATACGCAGTATTTT.